This TCR beta chain was identified in a study of shared clonotypes between healthy human individuals. Regarding the study as a whole: Sharing of clonotypes among donors was expected to vary with sequencing depth.

Sequencing on ten immunoSEQ deep assay plates was performed for unsorted PBMC DNA. The data were produced by immunoSEQ multiplex PCR, yet TCRdb's version contains in-frame clones alone and is incomplete. Seen here are about 99,000 clones, more than 45% observed once, and the top ten hold about 16%. HIV-negative, healthy adults without recent acute infections or vaccinations were the donors. Per germline, CDR1 MNHNS and CDR2 SASEGT. The CDR3 contains 14 residues. The J segment lost 3 bases and the V segment lost 6 bases, leaving 5 bases of the junction unmatched. This clone was seen more than once but under ten times. The antigen is unknown.

Sequencing was carried out using PBMCs. The chain has TRBV6-1 and TRBJ2-7, with 10 nucleotides matching TRBD2. This TCR derives from a woman between 40 and 50 years old in good health. Some clones in this sample may be carry-over from other donors' samples. The chain's CDR3 is CASRGLAENYEQYF. The CDR3 DNA reads as TGTGCCAGCAGAGGACTAGCGGAAAACTACGAGCAGTACTTC.